Included here is one T cell receptor beta chain sequence, with context. At the DNA level, this CDR3 is encoded by other sequences in the same sample as well. Looked up from germline, CDR1 is MDHEN and CDR2 is SYDVKM. Trimming stripped 6 bases from V and 0 bases from J, with 5 bases between. This CDR3 has 12 amino acids. This specimen belongs to a study of shared clonotypes between healthy human individuals. Generated by immunoSEQ multiplex PCR, the TCRdb table keeps only in-frame clones and is missing some. There are approximately 1,500,000 clones in the sample; nearly 99% occur only once, and roughly 0.45% lies in the top ten.

The chain employs TRBV28 and TRBJ1-1; D remains ambiguous. The sequencing sample was made of naive CD4+ T cells sorted from blood. Specified subset: CD45RA+ positively selected. The TCR was taken from a man aged 30-40 years in good health. CDR3 sequence reads: CASSRLNTEAFF. The CDR3 DNA reads TGTGCCAGCAGCAGACTGAACACTGAAGCTTTCTTT.